The clone carrying this T cell receptor (beta chain) was counted only a few times. Its antigen is unidentified. Here immunoSEQ multiplex PCR was the method, and the copy in TCRdb shows in-frame clones only, minus some. In the table there are around 100,000 clones, less than 90% of which are singletons. This entry comes from a study of T cell responses to AZD1222 COVID-19 vaccine. In the study overall: Second-dose intervals of approximately 4 or approximately 12 weeks were pooled.

The germline gives CDR1 MNHEY, CDR2 SMNVEV (reference sequence). J was trimmed by 5 bases and V by 5 bases; bases with no gene match: 9. The CDR3 is 14 amino acids. Broader study findings: Repertoire sampling occurred only after the peak T cell response. With dominance at 160-218 and 743-854, vaccine-associated CD4 TCRs spanned spike. Reportedly, nearly half of unique spike TCRs recognized epitopes outside B.1.351/B.1.1.7 mutations.

The V call is TRBV27, the J call TRBJ2-7; 7 bases agree with TRBD1. The sample was peripheral blood, taken on day 0 of AZD1222 vaccination. The clonotype originates from an adult in good health. The CDR3 sequence is CASSPRQGPDEQYF. The CDR3 bases are TGTGCCAGCAGTCCCCGACAGGGCCCTGACGAGCAGTACTTC.